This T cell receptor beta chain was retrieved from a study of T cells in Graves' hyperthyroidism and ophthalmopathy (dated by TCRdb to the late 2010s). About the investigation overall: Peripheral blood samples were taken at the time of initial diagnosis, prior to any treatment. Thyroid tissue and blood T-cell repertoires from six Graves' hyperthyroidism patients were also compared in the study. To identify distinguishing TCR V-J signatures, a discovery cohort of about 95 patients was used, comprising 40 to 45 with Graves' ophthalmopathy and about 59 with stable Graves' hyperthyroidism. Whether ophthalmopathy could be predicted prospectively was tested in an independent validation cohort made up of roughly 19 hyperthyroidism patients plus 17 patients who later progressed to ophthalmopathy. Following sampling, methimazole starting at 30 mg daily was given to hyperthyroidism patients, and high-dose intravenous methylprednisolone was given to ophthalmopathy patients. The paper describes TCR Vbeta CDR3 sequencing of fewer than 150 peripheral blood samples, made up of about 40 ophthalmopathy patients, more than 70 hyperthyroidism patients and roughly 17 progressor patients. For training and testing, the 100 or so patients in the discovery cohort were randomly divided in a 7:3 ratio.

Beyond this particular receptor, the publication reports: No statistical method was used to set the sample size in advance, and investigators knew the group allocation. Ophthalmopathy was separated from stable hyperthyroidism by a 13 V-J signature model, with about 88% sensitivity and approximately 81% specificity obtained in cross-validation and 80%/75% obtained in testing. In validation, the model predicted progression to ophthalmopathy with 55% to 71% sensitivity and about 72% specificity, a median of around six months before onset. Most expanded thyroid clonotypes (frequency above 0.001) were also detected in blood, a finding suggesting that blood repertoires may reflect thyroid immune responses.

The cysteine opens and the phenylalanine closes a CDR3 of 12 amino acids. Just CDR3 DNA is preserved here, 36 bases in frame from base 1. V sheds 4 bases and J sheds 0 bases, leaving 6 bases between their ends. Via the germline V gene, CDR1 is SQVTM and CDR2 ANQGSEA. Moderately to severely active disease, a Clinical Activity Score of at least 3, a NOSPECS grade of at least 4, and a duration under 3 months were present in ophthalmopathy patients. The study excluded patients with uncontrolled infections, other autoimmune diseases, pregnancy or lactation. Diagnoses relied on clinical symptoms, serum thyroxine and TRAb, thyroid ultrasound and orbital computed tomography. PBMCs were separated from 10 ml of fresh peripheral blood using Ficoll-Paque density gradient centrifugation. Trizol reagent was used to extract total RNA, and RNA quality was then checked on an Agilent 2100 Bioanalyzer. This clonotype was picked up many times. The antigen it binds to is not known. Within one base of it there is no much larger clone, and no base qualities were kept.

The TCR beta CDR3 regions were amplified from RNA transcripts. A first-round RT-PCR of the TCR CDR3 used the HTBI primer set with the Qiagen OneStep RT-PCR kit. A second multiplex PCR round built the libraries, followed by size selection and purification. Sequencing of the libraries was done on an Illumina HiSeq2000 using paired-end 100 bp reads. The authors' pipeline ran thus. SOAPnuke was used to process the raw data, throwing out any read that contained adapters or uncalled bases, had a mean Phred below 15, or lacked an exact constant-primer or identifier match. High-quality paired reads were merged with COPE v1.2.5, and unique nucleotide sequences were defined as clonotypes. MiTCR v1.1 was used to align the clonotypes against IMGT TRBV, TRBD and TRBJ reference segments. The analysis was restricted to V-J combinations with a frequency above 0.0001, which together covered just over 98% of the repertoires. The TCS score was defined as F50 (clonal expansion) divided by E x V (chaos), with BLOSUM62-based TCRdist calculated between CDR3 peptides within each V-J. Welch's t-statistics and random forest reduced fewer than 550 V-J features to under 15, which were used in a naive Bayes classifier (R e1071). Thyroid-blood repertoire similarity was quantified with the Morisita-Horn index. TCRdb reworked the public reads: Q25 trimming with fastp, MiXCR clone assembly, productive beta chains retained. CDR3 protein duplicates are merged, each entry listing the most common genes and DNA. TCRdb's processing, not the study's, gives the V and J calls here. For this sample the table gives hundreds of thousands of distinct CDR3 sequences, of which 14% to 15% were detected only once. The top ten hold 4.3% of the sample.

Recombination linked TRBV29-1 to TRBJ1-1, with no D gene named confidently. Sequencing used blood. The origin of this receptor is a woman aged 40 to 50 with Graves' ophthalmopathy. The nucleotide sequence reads TGCAGCGTTGGACACCTGAACACTGAAGCTTTCTTT. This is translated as CSVGHLNTEAFF.